The entry below describes one T cell receptor (beta chain). Clones were read by immunoSEQ multiplex PCR, and TCRdb kept only the in-frame ones, dropping some. The sample has fewer than 55,000 clones, around 81% seen once; the top ten hold around a quarter. Losses at the gene ends were 3 bases for V and 0 bases for J; bases not matched to a gene: 4. CDR3 length: 17 amino acids. The V gene's germline CDR1 is SGHDN and CDR2 FVKESK. The data belong to a study of blood T cell repertoires in COVID-19. The clonotype originates from a woman aged 80 or older with COVID-19, enrolled during active disease. Sequenced material: peripheral blood. V is TRBV14 and J is TRBJ2-2; the match to TRBD2 covers 10 bases. CDR3 nucleotides: TGTGCCAGCAGCCATTACGGACTAGCGGCGAACACCGGGGAGCTGTTTTTT. Encoded protein: CASSHYGLAANTGELFF.